What follows are 2 T cell receptor beta chains derived from one specimen sequenced in a study of blood T cells in healthy people across ages. A second PCR of about 7 to 11 cycles used a sample-barcoded 5' primer and a J-beta primer mix. From the 5' RACE reads, TCRdb called clonotypes with MiXCR, one entry per CDR3 protein. The sample carries hundreds of thousands of distinct CDR3 sequences, over 45% recorded once. Sequencing was done on a sample of blood. The receptor set was obtained from a man younger than 45 in good health.

This clonotype showed up just a few times. The chain recombines TRBV4-3 with TRBJ2-7, with a weak D call TRBD1 (5 bases). The germline CDR1 and CDR2 sequences are LGHNA and YSLEER. With 0 bases removed from V and 3 bases from J, the gap between germline ends came to 12 bases. The CDR3 loop spans 15 amino acids. The DNA for the CDR3 is TGCGCCAGCAGCCAAGAGAGTACAGGTTTCTACGAGCAGTACTTC. It yields the protein CASSQESTGFYEQYF.

V is TRBV4-1 and J is TRBJ1-2, with 9 bases aligning to TRBD1. Germline V CDR1 and CDR2: MGHRA, YSYEKL. The CDR3 contains 13 residues. With V trimmed by 5 bases and J by 7 bases, 5 bases remained unmatched. In DNA form, the CDR3 reads TGCGCCAGCAGCGAACAGGGGGCTAGTGGCTACACCTTC. Translating it yields CASSEQGASGYTF.